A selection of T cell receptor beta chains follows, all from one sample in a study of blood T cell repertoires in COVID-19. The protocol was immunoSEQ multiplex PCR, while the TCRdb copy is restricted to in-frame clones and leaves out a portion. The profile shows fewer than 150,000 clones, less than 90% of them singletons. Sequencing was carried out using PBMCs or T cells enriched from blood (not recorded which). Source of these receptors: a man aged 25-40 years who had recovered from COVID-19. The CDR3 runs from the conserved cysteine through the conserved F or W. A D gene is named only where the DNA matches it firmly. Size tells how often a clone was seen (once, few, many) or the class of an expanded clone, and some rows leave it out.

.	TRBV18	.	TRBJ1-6	TGTGCCAGCTCACCAAGGACAGCCTATAATTCACCCCTCCACTTT	CASSPRTAYNSPLHF
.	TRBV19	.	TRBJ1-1	TGTGCCACTCGCCACTGGGGGGACTGGAACACTGAAGCTTTCTTT	CATRHWGDWNTEAFF
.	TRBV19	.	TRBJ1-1	TGTGCCGTGGCGCCAGGGCCGAACACTGAAGCTTTCTTT	CAVAPGPNTEAFF
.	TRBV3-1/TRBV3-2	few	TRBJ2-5	TGTGCCAGCACTGTAGCGGTGGTAGGGCAAGAGACCCAGTACTTC	CASTVAVVGQETQYF
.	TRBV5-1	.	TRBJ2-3	TGCGCCACATCAGGGGGGGATACGCAGTATTTT	CATSGGDTQYF
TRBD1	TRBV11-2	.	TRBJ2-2	TGTGCCAGCAGCGAGCGACAGGGGGCGGACACCGGGGAGCTGTTTTTT	CASSERQGADTGELFF
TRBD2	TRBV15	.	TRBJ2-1	TGTGCCACCAGCAGAGGAAGGCAACTAGCGGATACCTACAATGAGCAGTTCTTC	CATSRGRQLADTYNEQFF
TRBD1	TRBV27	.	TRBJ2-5	TGTGCCAGCAGACCTAGACAGGGCTCAATGGAGACCCAGTACTTC	CASRPRQGSMETQYF
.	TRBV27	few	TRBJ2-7	TGTGCCAGCAGTCTAGGGCCTAGCCGATCCTACGAGCAGTACTTC	CASSLGPSRSYEQYF
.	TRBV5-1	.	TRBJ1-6	TGCGCCCGCAGCCACGGGGGGGGAGATTCACCCCTCCACTTT	CARSHGGGDSPLHF
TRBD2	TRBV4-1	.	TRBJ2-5	TGCGCCAGCAGCCAAGAAGGACTAGCGGGGGGCGGGTACCAAGAGACCCAGTACTTC	CASSQEGLAGGGYQETQYF
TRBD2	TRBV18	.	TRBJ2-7	TGTGCCAGCTCACCACCGGGACTAGCGGGAGTTTACGAGCAGTACTTC	CASSPPGLAGVYEQYF
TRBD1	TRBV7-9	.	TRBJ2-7	TGTGCCAGCAGCTCCCGGGACAGCACCTACGAGCAGTACTTC	CASSSRDSTYEQYF
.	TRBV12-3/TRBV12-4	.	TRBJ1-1	TGTGCCAGCAGAACGGGGGTGAACACTGAAGCTTTCTTT	CASRTGVNTEAFF
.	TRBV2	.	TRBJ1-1	TGTGCCAGCAGTCTTCAGACGTTCGGGGGCACTGAAGCTTTCTTT	CASSLQTFGGTEAFF
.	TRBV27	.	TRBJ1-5	TGTGCCAGCAGTTCGTCGGGGGGGCTTGGCAATCAGCCCCAGCATTTT	CASSSSGGLGNQPQHF
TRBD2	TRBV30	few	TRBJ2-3	TGTGCCTGGAGTACGGGACTAGCGGGAGTGAAAGATACGCAGTATTTT	CAWSTGLAGVKDTQYF
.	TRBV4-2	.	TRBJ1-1	TGTGCCAGCAGCCAAGAGGCACCCAACACTGAAGCTTTCTTT	CASSQEAPNTEAFF
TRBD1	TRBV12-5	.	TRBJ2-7	TGTGCTAGTGCCCCGGGGGACAGGGAATACGAGCAGTACTTC	CASAPGDREYEQYF
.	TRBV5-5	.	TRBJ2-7	TGTGCCAGTCAACGGGAGGGCCAGGGGGGCGAGCAGTACTTC	CASQREGQGGEQYF
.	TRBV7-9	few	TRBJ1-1	TGTGCCAGCAGCACGGACGGCGGGTATGAAGCTTTCTTT	CASSTDGGYEAFF
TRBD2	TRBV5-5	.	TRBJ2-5	TGTGCCAGCAGCGTACGGGGGGGGGCCGAGACCCAGTACTTC	CASSVRGGAETQYF
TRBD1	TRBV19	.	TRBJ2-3	TGTGCCAGTAGCTGGGACAGGGTGGAGGTAGATACGCAGTATTTT	CASSWDRVEVDTQYF
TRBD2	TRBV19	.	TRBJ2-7	TGTGCCAGTAGTATCCAAGCGGGAGACGCCTACGAGCAGTACTTC	CASSIQAGDAYEQYF
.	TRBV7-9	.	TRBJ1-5	TGTGCCAGCAAACTTATCAAGACAGCTCCATATAGCAATCAGCCCCAGCATTTT	CASKLIKTAPYSNQPQHF
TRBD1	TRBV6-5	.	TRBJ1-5	TGTGCCAGCAGGACAGGGGTCAATCAGCCCCAGCATTTT	CASRTGVNQPQHF
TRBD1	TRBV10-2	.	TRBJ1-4	TGCGCCAGCAACGCCGGACAGGGGGGCGAAAAACTGTTTTTT	CASNAGQGGEKLFF
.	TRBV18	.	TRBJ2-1	TGTGCCAGCTCACCACCCCAAGGACAGCCTCGTGAGCAGTTCTTC	CASSPPQGQPREQFF
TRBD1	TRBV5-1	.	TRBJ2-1	TGCGCCAGCAGCGGTGGGGACAGGGGTCCCGATGAGCAGTTCTTC	CASSGGDRGPDEQFF
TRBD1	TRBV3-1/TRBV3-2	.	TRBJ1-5	TGTGCCAGCAGCCAAGGACAGGGGGTTGATCAGCCCCAGCATTTT	CASSQGQGVDQPQHF
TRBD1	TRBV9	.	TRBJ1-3	TGTGCCAGCAGCGGGACGACAGGGGGAGGAAACACCATATATTTT	CASSGTTGGGNTIYF
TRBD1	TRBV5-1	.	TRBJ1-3	TGCGCCAGCAGCGAGGACAGGGGACCGCTCTCTGGAAACACCATATATTTT	CASSEDRGPLSGNTIYF
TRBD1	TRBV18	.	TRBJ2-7	TGTGCCAGCTCCCAGGACAGGCACGAGCAGTACTTC	CASSQDRHEQYF
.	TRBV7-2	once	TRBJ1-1	TGTGCCAGCAGCTTACTCGGGTTCGGGGTGATGAACACTGAAGCTTTCTTT	CASSLLGFGVMNTEAFF
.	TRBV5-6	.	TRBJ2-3	TGTGCCAGCAGCTTCGGCTCAGGGGGGTCAGATACGCAGTATTTT	CASSFGSGGSDTQYF
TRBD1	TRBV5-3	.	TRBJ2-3	TGTGCCAGAAGCGTCAACAGGGGTGAGGGCACAGATACGCAGTATTTT	CARSVNRGEGTDTQYF
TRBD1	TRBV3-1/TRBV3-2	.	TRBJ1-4	TGTGCCAGCAGCCTTGGGGTCAGGGGGCCTAATGAAAAACTGTTTTTT	CASSLGVRGPNEKLFF
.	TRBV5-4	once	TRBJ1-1	TGTGCCAGCAGCAAACCCCAATCGGGGAACACTGAAGCTTTCTTT	CASSKPQSGNTEAFF
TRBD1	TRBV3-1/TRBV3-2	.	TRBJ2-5	TGTGCCAGCAGCCAAAACAGGGGGAAGGAGACCCAGTACTTC	CASSQNRGKETQYF
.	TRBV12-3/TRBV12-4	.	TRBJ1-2	TGTGCCAGCACCCTTGCGGCGCGGGGCTACACCTTC	CASTLAARGYTF
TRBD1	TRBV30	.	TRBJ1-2	TGTGCCTGGAGTGTTGGGACAGGGAAAAACTATGGCTACACCTTC	CAWSVGTGKNYGYTF
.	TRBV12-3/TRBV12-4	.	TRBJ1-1	TGTGCCAGCAGAGGTAGGCGGCGGCCTGAAGCTTTCTTT	CASRGRRRPEAFF
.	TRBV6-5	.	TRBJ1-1	TGTGCCAGCAGTTTCGGGGAGGGGGGCACTGAAGCTTTCTTT	CASSFGEGGTEAFF
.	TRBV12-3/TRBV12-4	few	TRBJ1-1	TGTGCCAGCAGTTTAACCCCGAGAACTGAAGCTTTCTTT	CASSLTPRTEAFF
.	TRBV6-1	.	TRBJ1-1	TGTGCCAGCAGTGAAGAGGGGCACATTACCTCTAGGAACACTGAAGCTTTCTTT	CASSEEGHITSRNTEAFF
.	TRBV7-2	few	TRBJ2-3	TGTGCCAGCAGCCGCGGGGTTAGCACAGATACGCAGTATTTT	CASSRGVSTDTQYF
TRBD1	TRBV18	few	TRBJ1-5	TGTGCCAGCTCAGGCAAAACAGGGGATAATCAGCCCCAGCATTTT	CASSGKTGDNQPQHF
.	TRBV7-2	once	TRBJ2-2	TGTGCCAGCAGTCGGACAGGGAGGGACACCGGGGAGCTGTTTTTT	CASSRTGRDTGELFF
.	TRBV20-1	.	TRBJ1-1	TGCGTAGTCCTTCAGAACACTGAAGCTTTCTTT	CVVLQNTEAFF
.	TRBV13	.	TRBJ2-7	TGTGCCAGCAGCTCCCTCCAACGGGAGAAACCCTACGAGCAGTACTTC	CASSSLQREKPYEQYF
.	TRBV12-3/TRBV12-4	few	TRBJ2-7	TGTGCCAGCATACCTAGTTTCCACGAGCAGTACTTC	CASIPSFHEQYF
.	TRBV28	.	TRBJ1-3	TGTGCCAGCAGTTCCCCCGAGGTGACTGGAAACACCATATATTTT	CASSSPEVTGNTIYF
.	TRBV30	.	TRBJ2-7	TGTGCCTGGAGTCTAGGAAAGGGGTCAGTCTACGAGCAGTACTTC	CAWSLGKGSVYEQYF
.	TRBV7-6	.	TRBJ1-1	TGTGCCAGCAGCCCCACGGTAGTCGAAGCTTTCTTT	CASSPTVVEAFF
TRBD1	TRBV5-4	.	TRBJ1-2	TGTGCCAGCAGCTCGGCCGGGACAGGGGGCGGAGGGGTAGACTATGGCTACACCTTC	CASSSAGTGGGGVDYGYTF
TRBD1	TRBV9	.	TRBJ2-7	TGTGCCAGCAGTAGGGACAGTGCCTACGAGCAGTACTTC	CASSRDSAYEQYF
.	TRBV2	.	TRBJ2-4	TGTGCCAGCAGTGACGGCGGGGCTGCCAAAAACATTCAGTACTTC	CASSDGGAAKNIQYF
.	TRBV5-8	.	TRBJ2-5	TGTGCCAGCAGGCAGACAGGACAAGAGACCCAGTACTTC	CASRQTGQETQYF
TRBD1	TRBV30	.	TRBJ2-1	TGTGCCTGGAGCCAGCAGGGGGCCTCCTACAATGAGCAGTTCTTC	CAWSQQGASYNEQFF
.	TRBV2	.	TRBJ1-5	TGTGCCAGCAGTGAAAGAGGGATGTGGCAGCCCCAGCATTTT	CASSERGMWQPQHF